These 15 T cell receptor beta chains were sequenced from one sample in a study of high-grade serous ovarian cancer treatment subgroups. Tumor tissue was taken before any definitive surgery or chemotherapy was given. Only in-frame clones appear in the TCRdb table, and some are missing; sequencing was by immunoSEQ multiplex PCR. This table holds approximately 30,000 clones, under 90% found once. Material for sequencing was tumor tissue. The receptors originated from a human donor with high-grade serous ovarian cancer.

Only one count was recorded for this clone. V and J are TRBV19 and TRBJ1-3; 8 bases align to TRBD1. The CDR3 has 16 amino acids. CDR1 LNHDA and CDR2 SQIVND come from the germline V gene (reference sequence). With 6 bases clipped from V and 4 bases from J, the junction kept 11 bases outside the gene matches. CDR3 sequence reads: CASRRGQGVNGNTIYF. The CDR3 bases are TGTGCCAGTAGACGTGGACAGGGAGTAAACGGAAACACCATATATTTT. The complete variable domain, with remaining parts taken from reference TRBV19 and TRBJ1-3, reads DGGITQSPKYLFRKEGQNVTLSCEQNLNHDAMYWYRQDPGQGLRLIYYSQIVNDFQKGDIAEGYSVSREKKESFPLTVTSAQKNPTAFYLCASRRGQGVNGNTIYFGEGSWLTVV.

This clone was observed a few times. The chain carries TRBV28 and TRBJ1-2; D is ambiguous. Germline V gene lookup returns CDR1 MDHEN and CDR2 SYDVKM. Trimming pared 4 bases from V and 8 bases from J, leaving 17 bases between. The CDR3 totals 14 residues. The CDR3: CASSSAGYDWGYTF. The CDR3 DNA is TGTGCCAGCAGTTCAGCGGGTTACGACTGGGGCTACACCTTC.

This clone occurred a few times. The chain carries TRBV5-4 and TRBJ1-1; TRBD1 is a possible D gene (6 bases). Trimming shortened V by 0 bases and J by 9 bases, and 15 bases separated the two germline ends. The germline V gene encodes CDR1 SGHNT and CDR2 YYREEE (reference sequence). This CDR3 comprises 14 residues. The CDR3: CASSLAVSGAQAFF. CDR3 bases: TGTGCCAGCAGCTTGGCCGTGTCAGGGGCCCAAGCTTTCTTT.

J is TRBJ2-3 and V is TRBV6-5, with TRBD2 matching over 8 bases. The germline CDR1 and CDR2 sequences are MNHEY and SVGAGI. J gave up 2 bases and V 2 bases, and 3 bases lay outside the gene matches. The CDR3 has 15 amino acids. CDR3 amino acids: CASSYQRETTDTQYF. The DNA for the CDR3 is TGTGCCAGCAGTTACCAGCGGGAGACCACAGATACGCAGTATTTT.

The CDR3 here is CASSFTLQEKLFF. The CDR3 DNA is TGTGCCAGCAGCTTCACCCTACAAGAAAAACTGTTTTTT. The chain has TRBV28 and TRBJ1-4; D unresolved. The germline V gene has CDR1 MDHEN and CDR2 SYDVKM. Trimming stripped 6 bases from V and 8 bases from J, with 13 bases between. The CDR3 runs to 13 residues. The full variable domain, in which reference TRBV28 and TRBJ1-4 provide the parts outside the CDR3, is DVKVTQSSRYLVKRTGEKVFLECVQDMDHENMFWYRQDPGLGLRLIYFSYDVKMKEKGDIPEGYSVSREKKERFSLILESASTNQTSMYLCASSFTLQEKLFFGSGTQLSVL.

This clone was recorded a few times. The chain recombines TRBV6-5 with TRBJ1-1, with no clear D. The germline V gene has CDR1 MNHEY and CDR2 SVGAGI. The CDR3 totals 11 residues. With 2 bases removed from V and 8 bases from J, the gap between germline ends came to 6 bases. The CDR3 nucleotides are TGTGCCAGCAGTTACAGGGAGGAAGCTTTCTTT. This gives the protein CASSYREEAFF.

The rearrangement uses TRBV7-9 and TRBJ2-5; D is perhaps TRBD1 or TRBD2 (6 bases each). This CDR3 has 16 residues. Per germline, CDR1 SEHNR and CDR2 FQNEAQ (reference sequence). Trimming removed 3 bases from V and 0 bases from J, with 14 bases in between. This CDR3 reads CASSFPGGTNQETQYF. Written as DNA, the CDR3 is TGTGCCAGCAGCTTCCCGGGCGGGACAAACCAAGAGACCCAGTACTTC. Full variable domain (rest looked up from reference TRBV7-9 and TRBJ2-5): DTGVSQNPRHKITKRGQNVTFRCDPISEHNRLYWYRQTLGQGPEFLTYFQNEAQLEKSRLLSDRFSAERPKGSFSTLEIQRTEQGDSAMYLCASSFPGGTNQETQYFGPGTRLLVL.

CDR3 protein: CASSVSGGAGNEQFF. CDR3 sequence (DNA): TGTGCCAGCAGCGTATCTGGGGGAGCAGGCAATGAGCAGTTCTTC. V usage is TRBV9 and J usage is TRBJ2-1; D may correspond to TRBD1 or TRBD2 (5 bases each). V gave up 1 base and J gave up 6 bases, with 14 bases separating them. Germline CDR1 and CDR2: SGDLS and YYNGEE. This CDR3 is built from 15 residues.

V gene TRBV4-1 combines with J gene TRBJ2-7, with 7 bases matching TRBD2. In germline, CDR1 is MGHRA, CDR2 YSYEKL. This CDR3 is 15 amino acids long. The J segment lost 5 bases and the V segment lost 0 bases, leaving 7 bases of the junction unmatched. As DNA, the CDR3 is TGCGCCAGCAGCCAAGAGGAGCGGGAATTCGACGAGCAGTACTTC. Protein product: CASSQEEREFDEQYF.

The rearrangement joins TRBV6-5 to TRBJ1-1, with 8 bases identical to TRBD1. Germline V gene data show CDR1 as MNHEY and CDR2 as SVGAGI. V lost 6 bases to trimming and J lost 3 bases; unmatched junction nucleotides: 9. The CDR3 is 15 residues long. The CDR3 sequence is CASRVYPTGDTEAFF. CDR3 DNA: TGTGCCAGCAGGGTATATCCGACAGGGGACACTGAAGCTTTCTTT.

The V gene is TRBV28, the J gene TRBJ2-4; no firm D call. Trimming took off 2 bases at V and 0 bases at J, with 8 bases between the two ends. The CDR3 is 15 amino acids. Germline CDR1 MDHEN, CDR2 SYDVKM. The CDR3 loop is CASSLAELAKNIQYF. As DNA, the CDR3 is TGTGCCAGCAGTTTAGCGGAACTAGCCAAAAACATTCAGTACTTC.

V usage is TRBV5-1 and J usage is TRBJ1-3; D not certain. The CDR3 spans 14 residues. Germline-derived CDR1 and CDR2 are SGHRS and YFSETQ. V lost 0 bases and J lost 2, with 6 bases in between. CDR3 coding DNA: TGCGCCAGCAGCTTGGGAGACCCTGGAAACACCATATATTTT. Protein: CASSLGDPGNTIYF.

The V and J genes are TRBV7-2 and TRBJ2-3; D is uncertain. The length of the CDR3 is 12 residues. The V and J ends lost 4 bases and 5 bases respectively, with 7 bases between them. Germline CDR1 is SGHTA and CDR2 is FQGNSA. CDR3 protein: CASSSLIDTQYF. The DNA for the CDR3 is TGTGCCAGCAGCTCCCTAATAGATACGCAGTATTTT.

This clone was found a few times. The chain combines TRBV4-2 with TRBJ2-7; 11 nucleotides agree with TRBD2. The CDR3 spans 15 residues. Germline lookup yields CDR1 LGHNA and CDR2 YNFKEQ. V shed 0 bases and J 4 bases; nucleotides not matched to a gene: 2. The CDR3 region has the DNA TGTGCCAGCAGCCAAGAGGTAGCGGGGGGGTACGAGCAGTACTTC. Translation: CASSQEVAGGYEQYF.

The chain has TRBV21-1 and TRBJ2-7; TRBD2 reflects the table's D call only, with no check against the DNA. TRBV21-1 is a pseudogene locus. This CDR3 region has 16 residues. CDR3 region: CASRRLSGFPSYEQYF. The CDR3, as DNA: TGTGCCAGCAGACGACTTAGCGGGTTCCCCTCCTACGAGCAGTACTTC.